These 31 T cell receptor beta chains came from one sample sequenced in a study of cytomegalovirus exposure and HLA in healthy donors. PCR employed 60 Vbeta and 13 Jbeta primers. Some clones are missing from TCRdb's copy, which holds only in-frame ones; the method was immunoSEQ multiplex PCR. The sample shows about 84,000 clones, about 60% of them seen only once. The specimen sequenced was PBMCs. These receptors all come from a woman aged 35 to 49 in good health and CMV-seropositive.

The chain uses TRBV4-3 and TRBJ2-1; D is ambiguous. Germline V gene data show CDR1 as LGHNA and CDR2 as YSLEER. This CDR3 is built from 14 residues. V shed 0 bases and J shed 0 bases, with 3 bases lying between them. CDR3 DNA sequence: TGCGCCAGCAGCCAAGAGGCCTCCTACAATGAGCAGTTCTTC. Residues: CASSQEASYNEQFF.

The chain has TRBV21-1 and TRBJ2-5; the DNA was not compared with TRBD1, the D call given in the table. TRBV21-1 is annotated as a pseudogene. CDR3 length: 15 amino acids. This chain's CDR3 is CASSKAGRAEETQYF. The CDR3 DNA reads TGTGCCAGCAGCAAAGCTGGCAGGGCGGAAGAGACCCAGTACTTC.

In nucleotides, the CDR3 is TGTGCCAGCAGCTTAGACAGCAGGGGGTCGCGCGGGGAGCTGTTTTTT. This encodes CASSLDSRGSRGELFF. The chain couples TRBV7-9 to TRBJ1-3, with 7 bases identical to TRBD1. The tail of the sequence fits TRBJ2-2 better, so the J call may be wrong. The V gene's germline CDR1 is SEHNR and CDR2 FQNEAQ (reference sequence). This CDR3 spans 16 amino acids.

The chain recombines TRBV15 with TRBJ1-5; D is perhaps TRBD1 (6 bases). CDR1 is LNHNV and CDR2 is YYDKDF in the germline V gene (reference sequence). The CDR3 sequence is 15 residues long. Trimming took 3 bases from V and 4 from J, leaving 13 bases between them. CDR3 region: CATSSGGARNQPQHF. The CDR3 nucleotides read TGTGCCACCAGCAGTGGGGGGGCACGGAATCAGCCCCAGCATTTT.

This chain joins TRBV6-5 and TRBJ1-2, with D maybe TRBD1 (6 bases). The V gene lost 3 bases and the J gene lost 2 bases, with 13 bases spanning the gap. The CDR3 consists of 15 residues. Germline V gene lookup returns CDR1 MNHEY and CDR2 SVGAGI. The CDR3 nucleotides read TGTGCCAGCAGTTATGGGGGCACTTCCAACTATGGCTACACCTTC. This sequence encodes CASSYGGTSNYGYTF.

This clone was observed a few times. The J gene is TRBJ1-1, the V gene TRBV6-5, with D tentatively TRBD1 (6 bases). V lost 2 bases, J lost 1 base, and 14 bases lay in between. Germline values: CDR1 MNHEY, CDR2 SVGAGI. The CDR3 spans 16 residues. Written as DNA, the CDR3 is TGTGCCAGCAGTTACGCCCCTCCGACAGGGAACACTGAAGCTTTCTTT. Translated: CASSYAPPTGNTEAFF.

This rearrangement joins TRBV11-2 to TRBJ2-1; D uncertain. Trimming shortened V by 1 base and J by 1 base, and 8 bases separated the two germline ends. Per germline, CDR1 SGHAT and CDR2 FQNNGV. There are 15 residues in the CDR3. Here the CDR3 reads CASSLGSWSYNEQFF. The CDR3 DNA is TGTGCCAGCAGCTTAGGGAGTTGGTCCTACAATGAGCAGTTCTTC.

The J gene is TRBJ2-5, the V gene TRBV5-8; D call uncertain. The V gene's germline CDR1 is SGHTS and CDR2 YDEGEE. Trimming shortened V by 4 bases and J by 6 bases, and 16 bases separated the two germline ends. The CDR3 totals 14 residues. Written as DNA, the CDR3 is TGTGCCAGCAGCCCACATCGTGGTGTGCAGACCCAGTACTTC. Its translation: CASSPHRGVQTQYF.

This clone was observed a few times. V gene TRBV2 combines with J gene TRBJ2-5, with D maybe TRBD1 (6 bases). The J call could be wrong; TRBJ2-7 is a better fit for the DNA end. Per germline, CDR1 SNHLY and CDR2 FYNNEI. CDR3 length: 14 amino acids. This CDR3 is CASSAGATSYEQYF. The DNA of the CDR3 is TGTGCCAGCAGTGCAGGGGCGACCTCCTACGAGCAGTACTTC.

The chain has TRBV2 and TRBJ1-5; the D gene is possibly TRBD1 (6 bases). The CDR3 consists of 14 residues. CDR1 and CDR2 (germline): SNHLY, FYNNEI. The V and J ends lost 1 base and 7 bases respectively, with 11 bases between them. CDR3 DNA sequence: TGTGCCAGCAGTGAAGGCAGGGGACAACAGCCCCAGCATTTT. Its protein product is CASSEGRGQQPQHF.

By share, this clone ranks as medium-sized. V gene TRBV4-3 combines with J gene TRBJ2-1; D might be TRBD2 (6 bases). The V gene lost 0 bases and the J gene lost 8 bases, with 11 bases spanning the gap. Germline CDR1 and CDR2: LGHNA and YSLEER. The CDR3 covers 14 residues. CDR3 in amino acids: CASSQDGGIDEQFF. CDR3 in DNA: TGCGCCAGCAGCCAAGATGGAGGGATCGATGAGCAGTTCTTC.

This chain joins TRBV6-5 and TRBJ1-3; the D is unclear. This CDR3 is 16 amino acids long. Germline CDR1 is MNHEY and CDR2 is SVGAGI. V shed 0 bases and J shed 0 bases, with 9 bases lying between them. CDR3 residues: CASSYSHRFSGNTIYF. The DNA for the CDR3 is TGTGCCAGCAGTTACTCACACAGATTCTCTGGAAACACCATATATTTT.

This clone was counted a single time. The gene calls are TRBV5-1 and TRBJ2-5; 10 nucleotides align to TRBD2. The V gene end was trimmed by 0 bases and the J gene end by 2 bases; junction bases not matched to a gene: 7. The CDR3 covers 17 residues. Germline V lookup: CDR1 SGHRS, CDR2 YFSETQ. CDR3 loop: CASSLEISGGPQETQYF. The CDR3 bases are TGCGCCAGCAGCTTGGAGATTAGCGGGGGGCCACAAGAGACCCAGTACTTC.

The chain joins TRBV6-1 to TRBJ2-2; 10 nucleotides align to TRBD2. Germline CDR1 and CDR2: MNHNS and SASEGT. The length of the CDR3 is 14 residues. V shed 8 bases, J shed 5 bases, and the junction held 5 bases outside the gene matches. CDR3 region: CASALAGVTGELFF. The DNA for the CDR3 is TGTGCCAGCGCCCTAGCGGGAGTGACCGGGGAGCTGTTTTTT.

This clone was detected a few times. This chain joins TRBV4-3 and TRBJ2-7, with TRBD1 matching 7 bases. This CDR3 spans 14 amino acids. V trimming: 1 base; J trimming: 5 bases; junction bases outside the gene matches: 5. The germline CDR1 and CDR2 sequences are LGHNA and YSLEER. CDR3 loop: CASSQGQGEDEQYF. CDR3 coding DNA: TGCGCCAGCAGCCAAGGACAGGGTGAGGACGAGCAGTACTTC.

The V call is TRBV7-9, the J call TRBJ2-2; 8 positions agree with TRBD1. V was clipped by 0 bases and J by 13 bases; unmatched bases: 7. Per germline, CDR1 SEHNR and CDR2 FQNEAQ (reference sequence). This CDR3 is built from 14 residues. This chain's CDR3 is CASSLARTGLRLFF. The CDR3 region has the DNA TGTGCCAGCAGCTTAGCCCGGACAGGGCTGAGGCTGTTTTTT.

The chain links TRBV27 to TRBJ2-3; 10 nucleotides align to TRBD2. Per the germline V gene, CDR1 is MNHEY and CDR2 is SMNVEV (reference sequence). The V and J ends lost 6 bases and 9 bases, in that order; junction bases with no gene match: 12. The CDR3 loop spans 15 amino acids. The CDR3 reads CASRKTLAGVGTQYF. CDR3 DNA sequence: TGTGCCAGCAGGAAGACCCTAGCGGGAGTGGGAACGCAGTATTTT.

The V and J genes are TRBV7-2 and TRBJ2-5; TRBD1 matches 8 bases. This CDR3 is built from 14 residues. The V and J ends lost 5 bases and 2 bases, in that order; junction bases with no gene match: 4. From germline, CDR1 is SGHTA and CDR2 FQGNSA. Here the CDR3 DNA reads TGTGCCAGCAGCGTACACAGGGGGCAAGAGACCCAGTACTTC. Its translation is CASSVHRGQETQYF.

The chain uses TRBV10-3 and TRBJ2-7, with D maybe TRBD1 (6 bases). V dropped 9 bases and J dropped 7 bases, with 16 bases sitting between them. CDR1 and CDR2 (germline): ENHRY, SYGVKD. This CDR3 has 12 amino acids. The CDR3 DNA follows: TGTGCCATAGCACAGGGTTACGGTGAGCAGTACTTC. Its protein product is CAIAQGYGEQYF.

This clone occurred a few times. V is TRBV28 and J is TRBJ1-2; possible D gene TRBD1, 5 bases. CDR1 is MDHEN and CDR2 is SYDVKM in the germline V gene. The CDR3 sequence is 23 residues long. Trimming shortened V by 5 bases and J by 2 bases, and 39 bases separated the two germline ends. CDR3 sequence reads: CASSIDHRILYPARHLGNYGYTF. In DNA, the CDR3 is TGTGCCAGCAGTATAGATCACAGGATTCTCTACCCAGCCCGACATCTAGGGAACTATGGCTACACCTTC.

This clone was observed a handful of times. The chain carries TRBV28 and TRBJ2-7; unclear D gene. Trimming took 7 bases from V and 4 from J, leaving 14 bases between them. Per germline, CDR1 MDHEN and CDR2 SYDVKM. CDR3 length: 13 residues. Written as DNA, the CDR3 is TGTGCCAGCAAAACTGGCGTGGAGTACGAGCAGTACTTC. Protein: CASKTGVEYEQYF. Supplemented by reference TRBV28 and TRBJ2-7, the full variable domain reads DVKVTQSSRYLVKRTGEKVFLECVQDMDHENMFWYRQDPGLGLRLIYFSYDVKMKEKGDIPEGYSVSREKKERFSLILESASTNQTSMYLCASKTGVEYEQYFGPGTRLTVT.

This clone has more than one count but fewer than ten. The rearrangement uses TRBV28 and TRBJ2-2, with 7 bases matching TRBD1. CDR1 and CDR2 from the germline V gene are MDHEN and SYDVKM. CDR3 length: 16 amino acids. The ends lost 3 bases at V and 5 bases at J; junction bases unmatched: 9. CDR3 residues: CASSFGWTGNTGELFF. The CDR3 region has the DNA TGTGCCAGCAGTTTCGGGTGGACAGGAAATACCGGGGAGCTGTTTTTT.

This clone was seen a handful of times. The chain has TRBV2 and TRBJ2-3; the D gene is possibly TRBD2 (6 bases). From germline, CDR1 is SNHLY and CDR2 FYNNEI. The CDR3 loop spans 12 amino acids. V gave up 11 bases and J gave up 5 bases, with 14 bases separating them. The CDR3 loop is CALWRGGDTQYF. CDR3 in DNA: TGTGCCCTCTGGAGGGGTGGAGATACGCAGTATTTT.

The chain uses TRBV7-2 and TRBJ2-7; D may be TRBD2 (6 bases). Germline CDR1 reads SGHTA; CDR2 reads FQGNSA. Trimming removed 6 bases at V and 6 bases at J, with 18 bases between. The CDR3 is made up of 14 amino acids. The CDR3 DNA reads as TGTGCCAGCAGGACCCCCTCCGGGAGCGCCGAGCAGTACTTC. Translation: CASRTPSGSAEQYF.

This clone was detected once. Other DNA sequences in this sample translate to the same CDR3. The V call is TRBV2, the J call TRBJ1-2; D gene ambiguous. Germline V gene sequence: CDR1 SNHLY, CDR2 FYNNEI. Between the trimmed V and J ends, which lost 6 bases and 6 bases, there was a span of 17 bases. This CDR3 region has 14 residues. CDR3 sequence: CASSPEASVNGYTF. The DNA for the CDR3 is TGTGCCAGCAGCCCCGAGGCTTCGGTAAATGGCTACACCTTC.

This chain joins TRBV4-3 and TRBJ1-3; possible D gene TRBD1, 6 bases. This CDR3 has 17 residues. The V end lost 0 bases, the J end lost 1 base, and 13 bases lay between the germline ends. The germline V gene encodes CDR1 LGHNA and CDR2 YSLEER. CDR3 in amino acids: CASSQDRATGSGNTIYF. CDR3 in DNA: TGCGCCAGCAGCCAAGATAGGGCCACAGGGTCTGGAAACACCATATATTTT.

CDR3 sequence: CASSFIFKSNTEAFF. CDR3 nucleotides: TGTGCCAGCAGTTTTATCTTTAAGAGTAACACTGAAGCTTTCTTT. This chain uses TRBV28 with TRBJ1-1; D gene ambiguous. Deletions cut 3 bases from V and 2 bases from J, with 13 bases between. The germline gives CDR1 MDHEN, CDR2 SYDVKM. This CDR3 contains 15 residues.

The rearrangement links TRBV7-2 to TRBJ1-5; 11 nucleotides agree with TRBD1. V lost 5 bases, J lost 10 bases, and 7 bases stayed unmatched. Germline V gene data show CDR1 as SGHTA and CDR2 as FQGNSA. This CDR3 is built from 14 residues. As DNA, the CDR3 is TGTGCCAGCAGCCTGGGACAGGGGGTCAACCCCCAGCATTTT. It specifies CASSLGQGVNPQHF.

The sample holds a few counts of this clone. The chain carries TRBV19 and TRBJ2-1, with 12 bases identical to TRBD2. CDR3 length: 19 residues. CDR1 and CDR2 (germline): LNHDA, SQIVND (reference sequence). Trimming at V came to 5 bases and at J to 4 bases, leaving 15 bases not matched to a gene. The CDR3 loop reads CASSPRLAGVKGIYNEQFF. CDR3 coding DNA: TGTGCCAGTAGTCCCCGACTAGCGGGAGTTAAGGGGATATACAATGAGCAGTTCTTC.

This chain uses TRBV4-1 with TRBJ1-1; D remains ambiguous. Germline values: CDR1 MGHRA, CDR2 YSYEKL. V shed 6 bases and J shed 8 bases, with 13 bases lying between them. CDR3 length: 12 amino acids. The CDR3 DNA reads TGCGCCAGCAGTCTCGCCTCGGGAGAAGCTTTCTTT. Its translation is CASSLASGEAFF.

The rearrangement joins TRBV5-6 to TRBJ2-3, with D perhaps TRBD1 (6 bases). The CDR3 covers 16 residues. Germline lookup yields CDR1 SGHDT and CDR2 YYEEEE. V lost 4 bases, J lost 2 bases, and 17 bases lay in between. CDR3 nucleotide sequence: TGTGCCAGCAGCCGTTACTACAGGGACCACACAGATACGCAGTATTTT. It yields the protein CASSRYYRDHTDTQYF.